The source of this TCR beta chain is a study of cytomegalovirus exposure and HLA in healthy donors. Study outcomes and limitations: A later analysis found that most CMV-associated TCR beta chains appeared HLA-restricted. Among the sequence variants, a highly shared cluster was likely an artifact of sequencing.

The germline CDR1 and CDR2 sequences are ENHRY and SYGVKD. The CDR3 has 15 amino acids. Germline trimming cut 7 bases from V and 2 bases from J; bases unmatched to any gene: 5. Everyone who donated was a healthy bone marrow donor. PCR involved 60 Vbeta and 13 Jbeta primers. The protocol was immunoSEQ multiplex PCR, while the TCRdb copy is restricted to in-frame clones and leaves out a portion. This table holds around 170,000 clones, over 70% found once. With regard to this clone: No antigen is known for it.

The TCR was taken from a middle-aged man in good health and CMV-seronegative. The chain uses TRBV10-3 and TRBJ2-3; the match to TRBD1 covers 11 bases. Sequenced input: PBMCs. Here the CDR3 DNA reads TGTGCCATCAAGGGGACAGGGGGACTCACAGATACGCAGTATTTT. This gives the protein CAIKGTGGLTDTQYF.